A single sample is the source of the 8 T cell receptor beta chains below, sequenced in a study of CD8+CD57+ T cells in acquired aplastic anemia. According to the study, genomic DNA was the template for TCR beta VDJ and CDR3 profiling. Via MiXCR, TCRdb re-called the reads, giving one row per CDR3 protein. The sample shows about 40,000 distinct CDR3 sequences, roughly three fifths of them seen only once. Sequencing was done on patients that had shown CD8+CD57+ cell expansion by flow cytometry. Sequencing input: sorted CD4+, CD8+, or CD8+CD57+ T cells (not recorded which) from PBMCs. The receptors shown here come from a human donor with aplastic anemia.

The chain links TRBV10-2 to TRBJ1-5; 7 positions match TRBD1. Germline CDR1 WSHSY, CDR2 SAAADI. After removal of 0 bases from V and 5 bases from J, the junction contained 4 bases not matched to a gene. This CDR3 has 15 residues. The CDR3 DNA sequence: TGCGCCAGCAGTGAGTCGACAGGGCTGGATCAGCCCCAGCATTTT. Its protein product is CASSESTGLDQPQHF.

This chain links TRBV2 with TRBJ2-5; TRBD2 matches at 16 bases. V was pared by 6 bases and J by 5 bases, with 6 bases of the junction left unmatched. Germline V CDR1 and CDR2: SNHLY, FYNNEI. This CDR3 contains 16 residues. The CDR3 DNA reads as TGTGCCAGCAGGGGGACTAGCGGGGGGGCAGTGGAGACCCAGTACTTC. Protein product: CASRGTSGGAVETQYF.

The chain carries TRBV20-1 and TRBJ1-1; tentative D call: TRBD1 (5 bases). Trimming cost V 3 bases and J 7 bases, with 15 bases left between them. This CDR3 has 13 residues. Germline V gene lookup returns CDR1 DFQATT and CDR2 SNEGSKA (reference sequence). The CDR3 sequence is CSASEDTWVEAFF. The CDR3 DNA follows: TGCAGTGCTAGTGAGGACACCTGGGTTGAAGCTTTCTTT.

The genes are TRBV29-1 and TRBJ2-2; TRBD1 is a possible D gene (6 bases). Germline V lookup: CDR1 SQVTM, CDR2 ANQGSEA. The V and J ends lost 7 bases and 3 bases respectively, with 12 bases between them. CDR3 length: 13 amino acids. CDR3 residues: CSATGLYTGELFF. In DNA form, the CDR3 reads TGCAGCGCGACAGGACTCTACACCGGGGAGCTGTTTTTT.

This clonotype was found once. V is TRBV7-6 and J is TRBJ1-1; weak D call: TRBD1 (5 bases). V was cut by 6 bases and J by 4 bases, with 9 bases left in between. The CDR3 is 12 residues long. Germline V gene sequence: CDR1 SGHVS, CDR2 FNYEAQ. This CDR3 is CASRRQCTEAFF. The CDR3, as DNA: TGTGCCAGCAGGCGACAGTGCACTGAAGCTTTCTTT.

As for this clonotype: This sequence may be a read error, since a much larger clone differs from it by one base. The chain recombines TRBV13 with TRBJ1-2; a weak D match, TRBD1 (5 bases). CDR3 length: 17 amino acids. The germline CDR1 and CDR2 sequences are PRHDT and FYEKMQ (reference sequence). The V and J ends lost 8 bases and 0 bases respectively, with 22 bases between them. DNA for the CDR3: TGTGCCAGCGGCCGCCGGGACGGAGTCTCTACTAACTATGGCTACACCTTC. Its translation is CASGRRDGVSTNYGYTF.

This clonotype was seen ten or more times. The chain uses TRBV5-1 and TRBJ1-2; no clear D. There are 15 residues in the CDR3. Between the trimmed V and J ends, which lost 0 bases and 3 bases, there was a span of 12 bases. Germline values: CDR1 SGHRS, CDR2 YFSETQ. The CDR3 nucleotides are TGCGCCAGCAGCTTGGACGGAGCCCGAGACTATGGCTACACCTTC. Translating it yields CASSLDGARDYGYTF.

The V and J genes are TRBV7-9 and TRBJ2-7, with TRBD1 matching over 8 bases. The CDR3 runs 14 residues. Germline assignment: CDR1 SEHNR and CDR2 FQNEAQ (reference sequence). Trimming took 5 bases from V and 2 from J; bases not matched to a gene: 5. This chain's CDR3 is CASSSRTGPYEQYF. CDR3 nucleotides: TGTGCCAGCAGCAGCAGGACAGGGCCCTACGAGCAGTACTTC.